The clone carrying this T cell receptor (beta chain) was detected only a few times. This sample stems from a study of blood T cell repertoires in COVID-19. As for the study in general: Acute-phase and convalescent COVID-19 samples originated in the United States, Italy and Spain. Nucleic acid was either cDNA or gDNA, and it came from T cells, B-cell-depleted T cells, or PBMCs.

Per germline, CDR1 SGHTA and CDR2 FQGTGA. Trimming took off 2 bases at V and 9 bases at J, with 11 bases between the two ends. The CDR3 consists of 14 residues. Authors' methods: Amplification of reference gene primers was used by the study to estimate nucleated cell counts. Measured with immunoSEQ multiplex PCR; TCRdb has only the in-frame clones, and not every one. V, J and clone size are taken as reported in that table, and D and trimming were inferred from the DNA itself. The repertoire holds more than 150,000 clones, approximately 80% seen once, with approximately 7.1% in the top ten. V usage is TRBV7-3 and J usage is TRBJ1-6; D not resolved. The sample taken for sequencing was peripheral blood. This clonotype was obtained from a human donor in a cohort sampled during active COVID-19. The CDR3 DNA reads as TGTGCCAGCAGCTTAGAAGGCCTAGGTTCACCCCTCCACTTT. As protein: CASSLEGLGSPLHF.